This T cell receptor (beta chain) was sequenced during a study of TIL therapy for anti-PD-1-resistant metastatic lung cancer. This clone was detected a few times. The time point: pre-treatment sample, taken before nivolumab and TIL therapy. Most excised metastases sampled were pleural nodules or supraclavicular lymph nodes. Per the germline V gene, CDR1 is LNHDA and CDR2 is SQIVND (reference sequence). This CDR3 comprises 15 residues. The junction had 3 bases not matched to a gene; V was cut back by 2 bases and J by 2 bases. This was the immunoSEQ v3 assay. Generated by immunoSEQ multiplex PCR, the TCRdb table keeps only in-frame clones and is missing some. Among about 26,000 clones, roughly 63% were seen once, and the ten largest hold more than 15%.

V is TRBV19 and J is TRBJ2-7, with 10 positions matching TRBD2. The clonotype was recovered from a woman between 30 and 85 years old with non-small cell lung cancer. Specimen: tumor tissue, collected at baseline. The CDR3 DNA follows: TGTGCCAGTAGTATAACCGGGACTAGCGCCTACGAGCAGTACTTC. The encoded protein is CASSITGTSAYEQYF.